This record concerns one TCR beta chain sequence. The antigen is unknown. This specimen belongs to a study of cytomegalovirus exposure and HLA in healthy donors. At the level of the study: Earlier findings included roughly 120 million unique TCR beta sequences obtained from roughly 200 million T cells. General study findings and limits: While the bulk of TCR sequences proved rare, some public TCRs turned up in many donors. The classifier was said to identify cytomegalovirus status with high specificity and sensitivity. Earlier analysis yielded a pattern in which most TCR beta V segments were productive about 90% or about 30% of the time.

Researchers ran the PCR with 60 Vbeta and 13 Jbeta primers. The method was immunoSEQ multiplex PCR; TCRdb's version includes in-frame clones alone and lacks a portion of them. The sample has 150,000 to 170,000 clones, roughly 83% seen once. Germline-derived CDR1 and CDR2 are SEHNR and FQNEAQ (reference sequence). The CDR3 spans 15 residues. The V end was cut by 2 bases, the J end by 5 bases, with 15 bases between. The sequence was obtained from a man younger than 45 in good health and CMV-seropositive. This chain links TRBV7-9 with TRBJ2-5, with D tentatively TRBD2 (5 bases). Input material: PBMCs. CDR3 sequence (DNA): TGTGCCAGCAGCTTAAGGGAGCTGCTCGCGGAGACCCAGTACTTC. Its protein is CASSLRELLAETQYF.